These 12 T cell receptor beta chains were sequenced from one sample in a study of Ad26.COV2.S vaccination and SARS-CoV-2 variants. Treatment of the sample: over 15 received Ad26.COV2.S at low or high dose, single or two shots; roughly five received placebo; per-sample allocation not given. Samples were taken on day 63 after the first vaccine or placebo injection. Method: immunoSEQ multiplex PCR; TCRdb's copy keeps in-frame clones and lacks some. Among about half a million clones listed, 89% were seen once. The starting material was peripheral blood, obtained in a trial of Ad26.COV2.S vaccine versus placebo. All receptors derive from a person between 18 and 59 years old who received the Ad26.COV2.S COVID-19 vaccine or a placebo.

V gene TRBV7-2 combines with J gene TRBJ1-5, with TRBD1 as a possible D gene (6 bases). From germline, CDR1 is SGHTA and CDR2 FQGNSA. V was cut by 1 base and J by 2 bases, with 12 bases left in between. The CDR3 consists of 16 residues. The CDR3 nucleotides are TGTGCCAGCAGCTTAGTACTTGGGGGCGGCAATCAGCCCCAGCATTTT. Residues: CASSLVLGGGNQPQHF.

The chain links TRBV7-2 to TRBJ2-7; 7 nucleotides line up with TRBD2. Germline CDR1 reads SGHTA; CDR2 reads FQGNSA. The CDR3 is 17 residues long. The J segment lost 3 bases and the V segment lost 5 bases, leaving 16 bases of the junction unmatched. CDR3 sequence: CASSLGAGRGSGYEQYF. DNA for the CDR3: TGTGCCAGCAGCCTAGGAGCGGGGAGGGGTTCGGGCTACGAGCAGTACTTC.

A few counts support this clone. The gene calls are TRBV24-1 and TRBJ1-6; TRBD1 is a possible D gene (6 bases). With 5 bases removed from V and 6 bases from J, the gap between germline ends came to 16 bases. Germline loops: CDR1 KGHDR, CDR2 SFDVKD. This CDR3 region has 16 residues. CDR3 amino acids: CATSGVRGVVNSPLHF. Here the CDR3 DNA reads TGTGCCACCAGTGGGGTTAGGGGGGTTGTTAATTCACCCCTCCACTTT.

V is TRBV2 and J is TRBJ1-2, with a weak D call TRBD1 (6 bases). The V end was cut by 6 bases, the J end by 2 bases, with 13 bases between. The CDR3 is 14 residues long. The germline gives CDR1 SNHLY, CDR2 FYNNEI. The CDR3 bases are TGTGCCAGCAGCGTACAGGGAGGGAACTATGGCTACACCTTC. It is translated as CASSVQGGNYGYTF.

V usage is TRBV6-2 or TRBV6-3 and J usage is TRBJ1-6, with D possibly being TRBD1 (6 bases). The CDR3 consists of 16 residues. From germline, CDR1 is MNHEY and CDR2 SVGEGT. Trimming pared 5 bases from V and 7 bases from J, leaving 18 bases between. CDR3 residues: CASSTQMTGSNSPLHF. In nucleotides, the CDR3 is TGTGCCAGCAGTACTCAAATGACAGGTTCCAATTCACCCCTCCACTTT.

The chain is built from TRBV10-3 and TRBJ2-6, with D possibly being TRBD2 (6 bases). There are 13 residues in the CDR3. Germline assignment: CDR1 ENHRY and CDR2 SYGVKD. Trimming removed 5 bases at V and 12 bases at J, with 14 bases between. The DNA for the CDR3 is TGTGCCATCAGTAGGGAGGTCGCTGGCGTCCTGACTTTC. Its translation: CAISREVAGVLTF.

The CDR3 DNA reads TGTGCCAGCAGTTTAATTTCAGGCGGATATGGCTACACCTTC. It codes for CASSLISGGYGYTF. The J gene is TRBJ1-2, the V gene TRBV27; D is uncertain. The CDR3 spans 14 residues. The germline V gene encodes CDR1 MNHEY and CDR2 SMNVEV (reference sequence). Trimming removed 2 bases at V and 5 bases at J, with 12 bases between.

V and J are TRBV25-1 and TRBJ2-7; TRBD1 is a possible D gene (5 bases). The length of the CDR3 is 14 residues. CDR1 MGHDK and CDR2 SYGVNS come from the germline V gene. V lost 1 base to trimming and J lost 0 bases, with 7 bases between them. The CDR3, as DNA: TGTGCCAGCAGTGAATCAGGGTACTCCTACGAGCAGTACTTC. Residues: CASSESGYSYEQYF.

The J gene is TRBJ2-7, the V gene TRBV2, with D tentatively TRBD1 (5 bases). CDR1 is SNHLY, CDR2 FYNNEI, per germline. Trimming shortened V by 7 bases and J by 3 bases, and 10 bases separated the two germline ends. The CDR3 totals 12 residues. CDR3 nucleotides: TGTGCCAGCATCACAACAGGCTACGAGCAGTACTTC. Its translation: CASITTGYEQYF.

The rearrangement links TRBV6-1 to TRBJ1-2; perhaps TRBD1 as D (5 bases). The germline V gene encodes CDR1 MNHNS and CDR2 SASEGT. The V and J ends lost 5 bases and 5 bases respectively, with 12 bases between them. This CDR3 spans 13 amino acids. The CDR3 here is CASSSPGTYGYTF. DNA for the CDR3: TGTGCCAGCAGTTCCCCAGGGACGTATGGCTACACCTTC.

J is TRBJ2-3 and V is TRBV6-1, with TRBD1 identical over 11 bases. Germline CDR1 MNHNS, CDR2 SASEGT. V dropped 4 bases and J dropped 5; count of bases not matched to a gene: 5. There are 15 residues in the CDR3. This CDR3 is CASSGRGTGGDTQYF. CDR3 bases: TGTGCCAGCAGTGGAAGAGGGACAGGGGGAGATACGCAGTATTTT.

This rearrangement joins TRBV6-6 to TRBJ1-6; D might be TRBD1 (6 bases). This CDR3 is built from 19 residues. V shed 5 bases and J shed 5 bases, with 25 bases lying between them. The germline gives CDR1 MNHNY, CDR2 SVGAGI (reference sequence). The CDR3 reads CASSQVRVRGAFNNSPLHF. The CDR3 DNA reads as TGTGCCAGCAGTCAGGTCCGGGTCCGGGGGGCATTTAATAATTCACCCCTCCACTTT.